What follows describes a single T cell receptor beta chain. Its specificity is unknown. CDR1 SNHLY and CDR2 FYNNEI come from the germline V gene. J gave up 9 bases and V 10 bases, and 11 bases lay outside the gene matches. This CDR3 has 13 residues. Sequencing was performed with immunoSEQ multiplex PCR; in TCRdb, only in-frame clones are kept and a portion is missing. Of around 46,000 clones listed, around 70% are singletons. Antigen-specific CD4+ T cell clonotypes were called by their expansion after viral peptide-pool culture in ViraFEST. Culturing for 10 days preceded CD4+ T cell isolation. This individual contracted SARS-CoV-2 between March and December 2020, as verified by PCR. The data derive from a study of vaccination effects on CD4 cells after COVID-19. Study overall: The study obtained samples from a couple of convalescent patients 16 days and one week before vaccination.

This TCR came from a human donor who had a prior SARS-CoV-2 infection. The V call is TRBV2, the J call TRBJ2-1, with 8 nucleotides matching TRBD2. Here the sequenced sample was CD4+ T cells from PBMCs cultured with a peptide pool, taken before COVID-19 vaccination. The CDR3 DNA is TGTGCCACTCAGCGGGAGTTGGCCACTGAGCAGTTCTTC. Amino acid sequence: CATQRELATEQFF.